These T cell receptor beta chains were read from a single sample in a study of T-cell reconstitution after alpha-beta-depleted transplantation in children. A single record per CDR3 protein comes from TCRdb applying MiXCR to the PCR reads. The sample has 120,000 or so distinct CDR3 sequences; about a tenth are singletons. The sequenced sample was PBMCs from the stem cell graft donor, obtained from the stem cell graft. Source of these receptors: a human donor who donated a stem cell graft to a child with acute lymphoblastic leukemia. Each CDR3 is given with its conserved first and last residue. A D gene is named only where the DNA matches it firmly. A row's size may be missing; if present it is once, few, many or a size class.

d_call j_call clone_size v_call cdr3_aa cdr3_nt
- TRBJ2-3 many TRBV24-1 CATSDSGSRSSPFTDTQYF TGTGCCACCAGTGATTCCGGGAGCCGGTCGTCCCCGTTCACAGATACGCAGTATTTT
- TRBJ2-1 many TRBV20-1 CSASGGFSYNEQFF TGCAGTGCTAGTGGAGGGTTCTCCTACAATGAGCAGTTCTTC
TRBD1 TRBJ2-2 many TRBV14 CASSQDPPDRATGELFF TGTGCCAGCAGCCAAGATCCCCCGGACAGGGCCACCGGGGAGCTGTTTTTT
- TRBJ1-2 many TRBV7-2 CASSLARRANYGYTF TGTGCCAGCAGCTTAGCGCGTCGAGCTAACTATGGCTACACCTTC
- TRBJ2-1 many TRBV3-1 CASSLLRGGVVYNEQFF TGTGCCAGCAGCCTATTGAGGGGGGGAGTGGTCTACAATGAGCAGTTCTTC
TRBD2 TRBJ2-2 many TRBV6-1 CASTTSGSRGWIGELFF TGTGCCAGCACGACTAGCGGGAGCCGGGGGTGGATCGGGGAGCTGTTTTTT
- TRBJ2-6 many TRBV6-2/TRBV6-3 CASTLSGSGANVLTF TGTGCCAGCACTCTCAGTGGCTCTGGGGCCAACGTCCTGACTTTC
- TRBJ2-7 many TRBV4-3 CASSQELAGPYEQYF TGCGCCAGCAGCCAAGAGTTGGCAGGCCCCTACGAGCAGTACTTC
TRBD2 TRBJ2-7 few TRBV6-2/TRBV6-3 CASSYRGLAGALEQYF TGTGCCAGCAGTTACCGCGGACTAGCGGGAGCGCTCGAGCAGTACTTC
- TRBJ2-7 many TRBV7-2 CASSLDGHEQYF TGTGCCAGCAGCTTAGACGGCCACGAGCAGTACTTC
- TRBJ2-1 once TRBV20-1 CCASGGSSYNEQFF TGCTGTGCTAGTGGGGGAAGCTCCTACAATGAGCAGTTCTTC
TRBD2 TRBJ2-1 many TRBV20-1 CSAPTSGGATSYNEQFF TGCAGTGCCCCGACTAGCGGGGGTGCTACCTCCTACAATGAGCAGTTCTTC
- TRBJ2-2 - TRBV19 CASSGGSWDPTGELFF TGTGCCAGTAGTGGGGGATCCTGGGACCCCACCGGGGAGCTGTTTTTT
- TRBJ1-2 - TRBV29-1 CSAHGNNYGYTF TGCAGCGCCCACGGGAATAACTATGGCTACACCTTC
TRBD1 TRBJ2-7 many TRBV5-1 CASSLGRQGARGSYEQYF TGCGCCAGCAGCTTGGGGAGACAGGGGGCGCGGGGCTCCTACGAGCAGTACTTC
TRBD1 TRBJ2-1 - TRBV4-2 CAMSPWGQISPWVF TGTGCCATGAGCCCCTGGGGACAGATCTCCCCGTGGGTCTTC
TRBD2 TRBJ2-1 many TRBV15 CATIPGTSARYNEQFF TGTGCCACCATCCCGGGGACTAGCGCAAGATACAATGAGCAGTTCTTC
- TRBJ2-1 many TRBV6-2/TRBV6-3 CASSWSGRRGGLTKNEQFF TGTGCCAGCAGCTGGTCTGGGCGCAGAGGAGGCCTTACTAAGAATGAGCAGTTCTTC
- TRBJ2-1 many TRBV7-9 CASSLADSPKYNEQFF TGTGCCAGCAGCTTAGCGGATAGTCCCAAATACAATGAGCAGTTCTTC
TRBD2 TRBJ2-7 many TRBV13 CASSQNPGGSHEQYF TGTGCCAGCAGTCAGAACCCGGGGGGGAGCCACGAGCAGTACTTC
- TRBJ1-1 many TRBV7-9 CASSVRAEAFF TGTGCCAGCAGCGTTCGAGCTGAAGCTTTCTTT
TRBD1 TRBJ2-1 many TRBV29-1 CSVGPDRAGEQFF TGCAGCGTTGGTCCGGACAGGGCGGGTGAGCAGTTCTTC
TRBD1 TRBJ2-1 many TRBV12-3/TRBV12-4 CASSSRQGAYEQFF TGTGCCAGCAGTTCCCGACAGGGGGCCTATGAGCAGTTCTTC
- TRBJ1-1 many TRBV12-3/TRBV12-4 CASSFMGGSTEAFF TGTGCCAGCAGTTTCATGGGGGGAAGTACTGAAGCTTTCTTT
- TRBJ1-4 - TRBV7-2 CASSFPGLGEKLFF TGTGCCAGCAGTTTCCCAGGACTAGGAGAAAAACTGTTTTTT
- TRBJ2-3 many TRBV5-1 CASSLSSTDTQYF TGCGCCAGCAGCTTGAGTAGCACAGATACGCAGTATTTT
TRBD1 TRBJ2-7 many TRBV7-9 CASSLPSDRGRTNEQYF TGTGCCAGCAGCTTACCCTCGGACAGGGGGCGTACCAACGAGCAGTACTTC
TRBD1 TRBJ2-7 many TRBV20-1 CSASQEGTGFYEQYF TGCAGTGCTAGCCAGGAGGGGACAGGCTTCTACGAGCAGTACTTC
TRBD1 TRBJ2-7 many TRBV27 CASSFPGGYEQYF TGTGCCAGCAGTTTCCCAGGGGGCTACGAGCAGTACTTC
TRBD2 TRBJ2-3 many TRBV7-2 CASSLATSGRGRTDTQYF TGTGCCAGCAGCTTAGCAACTAGCGGGAGGGGACGCACAGATACGCAGTATTTT
TRBD2 TRBJ2-4 - TRBV20-1 CSVMTSGTKNIQYF TGCAGTGTTATGACTAGCGGGACCAAAAACATTCAGTACTTC
- TRBJ1-5 many TRBV2 CASSESGITQPQHF TGTGCCAGCAGTGAGTCTGGGATCACCCAGCCCCAGCATTTT
- TRBJ1-4 many TRBV18 CASSPGLNEKLFF TGTGCCAGCTCACCGGGACTAAATGAAAAACTGTTTTTT
- TRBJ2-2 many TRBV11-2 CASSLAYRAITGELFF TGTGCCAGCAGCTTAGCTTACAGGGCGATTACCGGGGAGCTGTTTTTT
TRBD2 TRBJ2-3 many TRBV5-1 CASSLGLAGADTQYF TGCGCCAGCAGCTTGGGACTAGCGGGAGCGGATACGCAGTATTTT
TRBD1 TRBJ2-7 many TRBV12-3/TRBV12-4 CASSLDRSQSYEQYF TGTGCCAGCAGTTTGGACAGGTCCCAATCCTACGAGCAGTACTTC
- TRBJ1-3 many TRBV7-8 CASSSQGLSGNTIYF TGTGCCAGCAGCTCCCAGGGCCTCTCTGGAAACACCATATATTTT
- TRBJ2-1 many TRBV5-1 CASSLSQPRNEQFF TGCGCCAGCAGCTTGTCCCAACCGCGAAATGAGCAGTTCTTC
- TRBJ2-1 many TRBV20-1 CSVDGTSSYNEQFF TGCAGTGTTGACGGGACAAGCTCCTACAATGAGCAGTTCTTC
- TRBJ2-7 - TRBV4-2 CAMSPESGNREQYF TGTGCCATGAGCCCGGAGTCAGGGAACCGCGAGCAGTACTTC